This T cell receptor beta chain was sequenced in a study of follicular helper T cells after annual influenza vaccination. Study-level information: After each seasonal flu vaccination, blood came on days 0, 7 and 28.

Time point indicated: 2014-2015 season, pre-vaccination. No donor had influenza vaccine in the prior 6 months; all lived in the community. The repertoire was sequenced with immunoSEQ multiplex PCR; TCRdb's copy has only in-frame clones and lacks some. The profile covers about 15,000 clones, with roughly 78% appearing a single time and roughly 0.45% taken by the ten largest. This clone was counted a few times. What it binds is unknown. Regarding the study as a whole: Change in circulating plasmablasts correlated with ICOS+CD38+ cTfh clonality change. Yearly vaccinations repeatedly recalled conserved clonotypes in ICOS+CD38+ cTfh.

Germline V CDR1 and CDR2: SGHRS, YFSETQ. V dropped 1 base and J dropped 6 bases, with 13 bases sitting between them. The CDR3 runs 14 residues. The source material was CXCR5- memory CD4+ T cells sorted from blood, sampled on the day of influenza vaccination. The origin of this receptor is an adult who received the influenza vaccine. V gene TRBV5-1 combines with J gene TRBJ1-1; D perhaps matches TRBD1 (5 bases). The CDR3 DNA reads as TGCGCCAGCAGCTTGATAGCCCAAGGGGCTGAAGCTTTCTTT. Residues: CASSLIAQGAEAFF.